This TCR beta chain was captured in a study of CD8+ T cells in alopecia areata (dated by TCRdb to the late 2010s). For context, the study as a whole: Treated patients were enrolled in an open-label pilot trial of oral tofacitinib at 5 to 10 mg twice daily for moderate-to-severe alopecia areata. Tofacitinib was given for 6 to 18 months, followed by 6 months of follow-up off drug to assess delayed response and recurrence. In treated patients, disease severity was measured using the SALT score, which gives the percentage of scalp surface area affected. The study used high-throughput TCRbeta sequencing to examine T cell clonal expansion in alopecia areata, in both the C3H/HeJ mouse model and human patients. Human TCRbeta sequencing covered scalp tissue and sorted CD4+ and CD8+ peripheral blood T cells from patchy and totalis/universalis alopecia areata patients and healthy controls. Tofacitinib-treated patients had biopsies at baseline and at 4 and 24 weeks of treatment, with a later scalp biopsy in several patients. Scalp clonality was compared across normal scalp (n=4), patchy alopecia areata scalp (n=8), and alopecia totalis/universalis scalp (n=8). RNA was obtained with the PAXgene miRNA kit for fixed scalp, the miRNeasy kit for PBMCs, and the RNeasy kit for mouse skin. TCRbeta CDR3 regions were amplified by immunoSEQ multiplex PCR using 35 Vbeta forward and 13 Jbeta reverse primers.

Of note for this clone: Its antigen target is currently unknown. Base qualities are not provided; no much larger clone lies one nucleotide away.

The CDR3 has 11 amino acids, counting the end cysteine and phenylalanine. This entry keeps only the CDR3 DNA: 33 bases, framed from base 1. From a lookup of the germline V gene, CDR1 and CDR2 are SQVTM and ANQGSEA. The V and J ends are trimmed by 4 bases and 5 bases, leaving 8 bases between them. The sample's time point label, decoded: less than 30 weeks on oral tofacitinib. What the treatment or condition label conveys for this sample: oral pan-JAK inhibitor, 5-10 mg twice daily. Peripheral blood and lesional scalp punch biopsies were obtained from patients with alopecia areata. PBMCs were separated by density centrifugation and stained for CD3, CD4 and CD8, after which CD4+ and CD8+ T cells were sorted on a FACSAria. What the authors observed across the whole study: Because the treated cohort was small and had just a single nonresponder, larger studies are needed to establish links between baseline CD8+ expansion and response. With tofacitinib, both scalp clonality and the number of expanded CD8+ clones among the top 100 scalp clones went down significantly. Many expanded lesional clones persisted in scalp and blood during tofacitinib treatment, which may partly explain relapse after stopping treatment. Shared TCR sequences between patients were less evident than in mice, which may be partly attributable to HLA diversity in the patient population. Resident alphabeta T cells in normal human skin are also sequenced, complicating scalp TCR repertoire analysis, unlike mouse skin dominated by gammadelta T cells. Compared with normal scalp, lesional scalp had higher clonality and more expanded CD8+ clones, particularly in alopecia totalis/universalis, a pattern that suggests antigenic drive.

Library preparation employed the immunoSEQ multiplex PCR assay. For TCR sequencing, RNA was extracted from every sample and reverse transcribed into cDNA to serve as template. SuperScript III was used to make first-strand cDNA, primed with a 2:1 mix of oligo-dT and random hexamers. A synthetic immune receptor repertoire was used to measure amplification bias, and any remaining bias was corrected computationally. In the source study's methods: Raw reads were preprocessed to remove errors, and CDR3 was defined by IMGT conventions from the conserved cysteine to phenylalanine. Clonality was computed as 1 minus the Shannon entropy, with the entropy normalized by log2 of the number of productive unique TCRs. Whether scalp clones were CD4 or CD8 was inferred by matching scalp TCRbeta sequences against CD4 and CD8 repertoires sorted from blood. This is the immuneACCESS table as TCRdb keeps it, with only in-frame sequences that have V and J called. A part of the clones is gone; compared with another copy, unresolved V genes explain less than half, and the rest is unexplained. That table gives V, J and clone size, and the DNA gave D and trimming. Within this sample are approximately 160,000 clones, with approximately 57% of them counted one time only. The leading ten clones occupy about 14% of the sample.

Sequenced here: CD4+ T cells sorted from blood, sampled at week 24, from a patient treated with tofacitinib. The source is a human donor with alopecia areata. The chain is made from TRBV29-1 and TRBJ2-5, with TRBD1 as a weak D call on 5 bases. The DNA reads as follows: TGCAGCGTTGGGGGCCCCGAGACCCAGTACTTC. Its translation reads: CSVGGPETQYF.